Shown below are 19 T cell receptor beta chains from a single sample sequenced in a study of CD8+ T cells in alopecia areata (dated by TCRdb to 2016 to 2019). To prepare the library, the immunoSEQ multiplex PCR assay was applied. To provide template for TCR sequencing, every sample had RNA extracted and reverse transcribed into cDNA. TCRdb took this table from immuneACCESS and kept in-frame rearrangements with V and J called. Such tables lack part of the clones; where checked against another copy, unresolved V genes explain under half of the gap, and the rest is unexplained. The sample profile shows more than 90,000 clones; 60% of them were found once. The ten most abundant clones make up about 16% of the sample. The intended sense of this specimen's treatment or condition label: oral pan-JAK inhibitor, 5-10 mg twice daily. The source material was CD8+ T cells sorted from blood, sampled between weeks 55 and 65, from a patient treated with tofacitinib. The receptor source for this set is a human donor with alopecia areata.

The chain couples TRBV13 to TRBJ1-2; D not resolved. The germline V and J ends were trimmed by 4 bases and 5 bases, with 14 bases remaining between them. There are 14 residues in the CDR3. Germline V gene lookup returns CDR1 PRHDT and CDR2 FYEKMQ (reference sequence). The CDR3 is CASSSGLPAYGYTF. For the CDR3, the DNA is TGTGCCAGCAGCTCAGGTTTGCCAGCATATGGCTACACCTTC.

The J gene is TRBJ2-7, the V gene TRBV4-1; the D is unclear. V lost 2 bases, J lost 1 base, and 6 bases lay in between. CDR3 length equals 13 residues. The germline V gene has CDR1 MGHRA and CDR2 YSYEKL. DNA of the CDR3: TGCGCCAGCAGCCAAAGAGATTCCTACGAGCAGTACTTC. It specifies CASSQRDSYEQYF.

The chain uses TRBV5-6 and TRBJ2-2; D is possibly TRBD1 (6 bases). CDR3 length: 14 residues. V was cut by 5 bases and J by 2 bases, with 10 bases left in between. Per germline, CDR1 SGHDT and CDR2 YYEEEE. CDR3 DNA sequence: TGTGCCAGCAGTTGGACAGCAAACACCGGGGAGCTGTTTTTT. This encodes CASSWTANTGELFF.

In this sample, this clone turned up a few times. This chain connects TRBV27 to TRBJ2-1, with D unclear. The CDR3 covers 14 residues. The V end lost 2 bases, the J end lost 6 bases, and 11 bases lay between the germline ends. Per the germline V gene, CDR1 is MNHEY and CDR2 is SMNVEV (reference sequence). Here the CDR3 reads CASSLALEFNEQFF. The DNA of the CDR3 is TGTGCCAGCAGTTTAGCCCTGGAGTTCAATGAGCAGTTCTTC.

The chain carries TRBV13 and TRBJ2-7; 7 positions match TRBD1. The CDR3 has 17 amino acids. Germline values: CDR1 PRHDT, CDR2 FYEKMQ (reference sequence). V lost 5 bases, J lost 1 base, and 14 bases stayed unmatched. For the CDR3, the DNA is TGTGCCAGCAGCCCCGACAGGGCAGAGAGTCATTCCTACGAGCAGTACTTC. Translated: CASSPDRAESHSYEQYF.

CDR3 in amino acids: CASSTQTRRVYNEQFF. The CDR3 DNA is TGTGCCAGCAGCACCCAAACTAGGAGGGTATACAATGAGCAGTTCTTC. The gene calls are TRBV5-4 and TRBJ2-1; a possible D gene is TRBD2 (6 bases). The CDR3 is 16 residues long. CDR1 and CDR2 from the germline V gene are SGHNT and YYREEE (reference sequence). The germline V and J ends were trimmed by 4 bases and 4 bases, with 18 bases remaining between them. Using reference TRBV5-4 and TRBJ2-1 for the parts outside the CDR3, the full variable domain is ETGVTQSPTHLIKTRGQQVTLRCSSQSGHNTVSWYQQALGQGPQFIFQYYREEENGRGNFPPRFSGLQFPNYSSELNVNALELDDSALYLCASSTQTRRVYNEQFFGPGTRLTVL.

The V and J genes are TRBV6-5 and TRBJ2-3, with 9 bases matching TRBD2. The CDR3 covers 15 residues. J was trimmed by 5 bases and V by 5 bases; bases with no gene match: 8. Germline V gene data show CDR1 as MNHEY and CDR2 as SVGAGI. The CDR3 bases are TGTGCCAGCAGTACTGCGGGGGGGGGCGGAGATACGCAGTATTTT. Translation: CASSTAGGGGDTQYF.

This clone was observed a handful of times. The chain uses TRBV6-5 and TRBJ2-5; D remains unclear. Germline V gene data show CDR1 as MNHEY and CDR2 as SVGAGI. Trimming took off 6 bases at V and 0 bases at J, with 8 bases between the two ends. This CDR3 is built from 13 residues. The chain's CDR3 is CASSSINQETQYF. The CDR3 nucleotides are TGTGCCAGCAGCTCGATAAACCAAGAGACCCAGTACTTC.

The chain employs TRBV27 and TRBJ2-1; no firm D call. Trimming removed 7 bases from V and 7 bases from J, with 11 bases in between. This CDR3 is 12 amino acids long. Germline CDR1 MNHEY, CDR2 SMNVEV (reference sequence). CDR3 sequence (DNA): TGTGCCAGCACCAACGAGGTTAATGAGCAGTTCTTC. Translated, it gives CASTNEVNEQFF.

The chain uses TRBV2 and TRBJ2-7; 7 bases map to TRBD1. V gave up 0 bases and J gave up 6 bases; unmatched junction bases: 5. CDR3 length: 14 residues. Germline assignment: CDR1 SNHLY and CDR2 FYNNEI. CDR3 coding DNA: TGTGCCAGCAGTGAAGCGCTCACAGGGGCCGAGCAGTACTTC. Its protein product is CASSEALTGAEQYF.

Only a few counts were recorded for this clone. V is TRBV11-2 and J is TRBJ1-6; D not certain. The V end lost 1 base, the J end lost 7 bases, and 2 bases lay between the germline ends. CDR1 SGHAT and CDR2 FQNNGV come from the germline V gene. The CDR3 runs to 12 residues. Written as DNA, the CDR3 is TGTGCCAGCAGCTTAGGGAATTCACCCCTCCACTTT. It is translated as CASSLGNSPLHF.

The CDR3 sequence: CASSQEADTQYF. CDR3 DNA sequence: TGCGCCAGCAGCCAAGAGGCGGATACGCAGTATTTT. V gene TRBV4-1 combines with J gene TRBJ2-3; no definite D call. The V and J ends lost 0 bases and 6 bases respectively, with 4 bases between them. Germline V CDR1 and CDR2: MGHRA, YSYEKL. The CDR3 is 12 residues long.

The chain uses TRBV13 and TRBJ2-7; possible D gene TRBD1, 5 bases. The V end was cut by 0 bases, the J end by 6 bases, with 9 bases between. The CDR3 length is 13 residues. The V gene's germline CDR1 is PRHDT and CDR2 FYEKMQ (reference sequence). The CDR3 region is CASSLGRRVEQYF. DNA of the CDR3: TGTGCCAGCAGCTTAGGCCGCAGGGTCGAGCAGTACTTC.

In DNA, the CDR3 is TGCAGCGTCGGAGACAGACCGAACACTGAAGCTTTCTTT. This sequence encodes CSVGDRPNTEAFF. This rearrangement joins TRBV29-1 to TRBJ1-1, with TRBD1 as a possible D gene (5 bases). The CDR3 has 13 residues. V was pared by 6 bases and J by 1 base, with 12 bases between. The germline V gene encodes CDR1 SQVTM and CDR2 ANQGSEA. The full variable domain, in which reference TRBV29-1 and TRBJ1-1 provide the parts outside the CDR3, is SAVISQKPSRDICQRGTSLTIQCQVDSQVTMMFWYRQQPGQSLTLIATANQGSEATYESGFVIDKFPISRPNLTFSTLTVSNMSPEDSSIYLCSVGDRPNTEAFFGQGTRLTVV.

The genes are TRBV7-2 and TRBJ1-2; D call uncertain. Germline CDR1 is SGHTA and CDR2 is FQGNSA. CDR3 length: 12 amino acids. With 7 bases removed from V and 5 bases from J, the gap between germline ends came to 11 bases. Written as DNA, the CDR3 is TGTGCCAGCATCCCAGTGGGGTATGGCTACACCTTC. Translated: CASIPVGYGYTF.

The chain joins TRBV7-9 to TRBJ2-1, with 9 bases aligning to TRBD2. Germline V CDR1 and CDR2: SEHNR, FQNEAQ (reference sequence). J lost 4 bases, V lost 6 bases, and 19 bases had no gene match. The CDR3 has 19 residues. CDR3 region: CASRSDRVSGGKTYNEQFF. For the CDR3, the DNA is TGTGCCAGCAGATCTGACAGGGTGAGCGGGGGGAAAACATACAATGAGCAGTTCTTC.

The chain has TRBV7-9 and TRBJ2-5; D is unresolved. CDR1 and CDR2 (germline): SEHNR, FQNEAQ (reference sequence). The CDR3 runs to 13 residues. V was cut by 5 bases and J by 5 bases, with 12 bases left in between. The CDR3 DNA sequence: TGTGCCAGCAGCCCAGATGGTTGGGAGACCCAGTACTTC. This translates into CASSPDGWETQYF.

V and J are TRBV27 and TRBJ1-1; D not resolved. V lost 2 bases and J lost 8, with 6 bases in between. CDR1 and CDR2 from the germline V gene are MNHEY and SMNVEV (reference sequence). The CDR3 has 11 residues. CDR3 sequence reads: CASSLGREAFF. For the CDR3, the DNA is TGTGCCAGCAGTTTAGGGAGGGAAGCTTTCTTT.

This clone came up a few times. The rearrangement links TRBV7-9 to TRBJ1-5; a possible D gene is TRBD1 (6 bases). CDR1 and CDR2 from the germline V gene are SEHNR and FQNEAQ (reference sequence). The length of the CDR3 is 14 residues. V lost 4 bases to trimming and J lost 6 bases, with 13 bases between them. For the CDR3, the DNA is TGTGCCAGCAGCTCCGGGGGGGCGAGTCAGCCCCAGCATTTT. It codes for CASSSGGASQPQHF.